A selection of T cell receptor beta chains follows, all from one sample in a study of a mutant IDH1 vaccine in newly diagnosed glioma. Data came from immunoSEQ multiplex PCR; TCRdb stores just in-frame clones and leaves some out. The sample gives 35,000 to 50,000 clones, 80% to 95% of which show up once; 2% to 2.5% is in the top ten. Which antigens these TCRs recognize remains unknown. Specimen: PBMCs, collected from a glioma patient whose treatment included an IDH1 peptide vaccine. The receptors derive from a man aged 50-60 years with glioma. Each CDR3 is given with its conserved first and last residue. The D gene is left open where the match is weak. Clone size is given for some rows only: seen once, a few or many times, or a class if the clone is expanded.

abundance	len	d_gene	j_gene	v_gene	CDR3aa	CDR3nt
-	14	-	TRBJ1-3	TRBV7-9	CASDVGQAGNTIYF	TGTGCCAGTGACGTTGGGCAGGCTGGAAACACCATATATTTT
-	16	TRBD1	TRBJ2-5	TRBV5-6	CASNLITGGRQETQYF	TGTGCCAGCAACCTCATCACAGGGGGCAGACAAGAGACCCAGTACTTC
-	11	-	TRBJ2-5	TRBV6-1	CASSRGETQYF	TGTGCCAGCAGCAGAGGAGAGACCCAGTACTTC
-	18	-	TRBJ1-5	TRBV28	CASSLFRESGGSNQPQHF	TGTGCCAGCAGTTTATTCCGGGAATCCGGGGGAAGCAATCAGCCCCAGCATTTT
-	15	TRBD1	TRBJ1-4	TRBV4-2	CASSPLGTGNEKLFF	TGTGCCAGCAGCCCCTTAGGGACAGGGAATGAAAAACTGTTTTTT
-	15	-	TRBJ2-1	TRBV9	CASSVRSGPYNEQFF	TGTGCCAGCAGCGTAAGAAGCGGGCCCTACAATGAGCAGTTCTTC
-	17	-	TRBJ1-2	TRBV4-1	CASSQEGAAVGFYGYTF	TGCGCCAGCAGCCAAGAAGGCGCCGCGGTGGGTTTCTATGGCTACACCTTC
-	13	TRBD1	TRBJ1-1	TRBV5-1	CASSWTGIREAFF	TGCGCCAGCAGCTGGACAGGTATTCGTGAAGCTTTCTTT
-	13	TRBD2	TRBJ2-3	TRBV10-3	CAISGGEVDTQYF	TGTGCCATCAGCGGGGGGGAGGTGGATACGCAGTATTTT
once	15	-	TRBJ2-1	TRBV7-2	CASSSGRNTANEQFF	TGTGCCAGCAGCTCCGGTCGTAATACGGCCAATGAGCAGTTCTTC
once	16	-	TRBJ1-3	TRBV14	CASSQVAGSSGNTIYF	TGTGCCAGCAGCCAAGTGGCAGGGAGCTCTGGAAACACCATATATTTT
-	13	-	TRBJ2-3	TRBV29-1	CSAEVPPADTQYF	TGCAGCGCCGAGGTACCTCCAGCAGATACGCAGTATTTT
-	15	TRBD1	TRBJ2-5	TRBV5-1	CASSLGQGDLETQYF	TGCGCCAGCAGCTTGGGACAGGGAGATCTAGAGACCCAGTACTTC
once	14	-	TRBJ2-5	TRBV5-1	CASSLNTVRETQYF	TGCGCCAGCAGCTTGAACACAGTGCGGGAGACCCAGTACTTC
-	13	TRBD2	TRBJ2-2	TRBV30	CAHRREGFGELFF	TGTGCCCATCGGCGGGAGGGCTTCGGGGAGCTGTTTTTT
-	15	-	TRBJ2-7	TRBV27	CASSLTRGISYEQYF	TGTGCCAGCAGTTTAACGAGGGGTATCTCCTACGAGCAGTACTTC
-	15	-	TRBJ1-2	TRBV19	CASSIGLQNRHGYTF	TGTGCCAGTAGTATAGGACTACAAAATCGGCATGGCTACACCTTC
-	13	-	TRBJ1-1	TRBV30	CAWNRRGTTEAFF	TGTGCCTGGAACAGGCGGGGGACCACTGAAGCTTTCTTT
-	13	-	TRBJ2-1	TRBV6-5	CASSWAGGNEQFF	TGTGCCAGCAGTTGGGCAGGGGGGAATGAGCAGTTCTTC
-	16	-	TRBJ1-5	TRBV7-8	CASSLVSTGSDQPQHF	TGTGCCAGCAGCTTAGTCTCTACAGGGTCGGATCAGCCCCAGCATTTT
-	15	-	TRBJ1-1	TRBV5-8	CASSLVSGAYTEAFF	TGTGCCAGCAGCTTGGTATCAGGGGCCTACACTGAAGCTTTCTTT
-	14	-	TRBJ2-3	TRBV4-1	CASRGVGVSDTQYF	TGCGCCAGCAGAGGGGTCGGAGTGTCAGATACGCAGTATTTT
-	17	TRBD1	TRBJ1-3	TRBV5-1	CASSYTGTGSSGNTIYF	TGCGCCAGCAGTTATACCGGGACAGGATCGTCTGGAAACACCATATATTTT
-	15	TRBD2	TRBJ2-7	TRBV5-4	CASSWQGAGVGEQYF	TGTGCCAGCAGCTGGCAGGGAGCGGGAGTTGGCGAGCAGTACTTC
once	16	TRBD1	TRBJ1-4	TRBV4-3	CASSPLGTGGEEKLFF	TGCGCCAGCAGCCCATTAGGGACAGGGGGAGAGGAAAAACTGTTTTTT
-	13	-	TRBJ2-7	TRBV11-2	CASSLERVNEQYF	TGTGCCAGCAGCTTAGAGAGAGTGAACGAGCAGTACTTC
-	14	-	TRBJ1-3	TRBV5-6	CASSVVPVRDTIYF	TGTGCCAGCAGCGTGGTCCCGGTTAGGGACACCATATATTTT
-	14	TRBD2	TRBJ2-7	TRBV6-1	CASGRGQWDYEQYF	TGTGCCAGCGGGAGGGGTCAGTGGGATTACGAGCAGTACTTC
-	14	TRBD1	TRBJ1-2	TRBV19	CASRTRDRNYGYTF	TGTGCCAGTAGAACAAGGGACAGGAACTATGGCTACACCTTC
-	12	-	TRBJ1-5	TRBV7-9	CASSLEAQPQHF	TGTGCCAGCAGCTTAGAGGCTCAGCCCCAGCATTTT
-	15	-	TRBJ2-5	TRBV10-1	CASSESLGIQETQYF	TGCGCCAGCAGTGAGTCCCTCGGGATCCAAGAGACCCAGTACTTC
-	14	-	TRBJ1-4	TRBV27	CASSLQGHNEKLFF	TGTGCCAGCAGTTTACAGGGACACAATGAAAAACTGTTTTTT
-	17	-	TRBJ1-4	TRBV4-1	CASSHSDGRTINEKLFF	TGCGCCAGCAGCCACTCCGACGGAAGGACTATTAATGAAAAACTGTTTTTT
once	15	-	TRBJ1-1	TRBV21-1	CASSKSFRGNTEAFF	TGTGCCAGCAGCAAATCATTCAGGGGGAACACTGAAGCTTTCTTT
-	16	TRBD2	TRBJ2-7	TRBV5-1	CASSLGSSGGSYEQYF	TGCGCCAGCAGCTTGGGTAGCAGCGGGGGGTCCTACGAGCAGTACTTC
-	13	-	TRBJ2-5	TRBV28	CASRYPGLGTQYF	TGTGCCAGCAGGTACCCGGGGTTAGGGACCCAGTACTTC
-	14	-	TRBJ1-6	TRBV7-9	CASSLNSNNSPLHF	TGTGCCAGCAGCTTAAACAGCAATAATTCACCCCTCCACTTT
-	14	TRBD1	TRBJ1-5	TRBV27	CASSYRGLGQPQHF	TGTGCCAGCAGTTACAGGGGGCTAGGTCAGCCCCAGCATTTT
-	11	-	TRBJ1-1	TRBV20-1	CSARSTGGAFF	TGCAGTGCTAGGTCGACAGGCGGGGCTTTCTTT
-	15	-	TRBJ2-2	TRBV19	CASRRETQNTGELFF	TGTGCCAGCCGCCGGGAAACACAAAACACCGGGGAGCTGTTTTTT
-	12	-	TRBJ2-1	TRBV28	CASSFSWNEQFF	TGTGCCAGCAGTTTCAGTTGGAATGAGCAGTTCTTC
-	15	TRBD1	TRBJ2-1	TRBV7-8	CASSRGTGLYNEQFF	TGTGCCAGCAGCCGAGGGACAGGATTATACAATGAGCAGTTCTTC
-	10	-	TRBJ2-5	TRBV20-1	CSASGETQYF	TGCAGTGCTAGCGGCGAGACCCAGTACTTC
-	16	-	TRBJ2-6	TRBV18	CASSPAGIPGANVLTF	TGTGCCAGCTCACCCGCAGGGATCCCTGGGGCCAACGTCCTGACTTTC
-	15	TRBD1	TRBJ2-7	TRBV25-1	CASSDPGTASYEQYF	TGTGCCAGCAGTGATCCCGGGACAGCCTCCTACGAGCAGTACTTC
-	13	-	TRBJ1-1	TRBV19	CASVTGGNTEAFF	TGTGCCAGTGTTACGGGGGGCAACACTGAAGCTTTCTTT
-	13	-	TRBJ1-1	TRBV7-9	CATLGTDNTEAFF	TGTGCCACCCTAGGGACGGATAACACTGAAGCTTTCTTT
-	13	-	TRBJ2-2	TRBV10-1	CASSTNAYGELFF	TGCGCCAGCAGCACAAACGCCTACGGGGAGCTGTTTTTT
-	17	TRBD1	TRBJ1-5	TRBV4-2	CASSQDIGGGSNQPQHF	TGTGCCAGCAGCCAAGATATAGGGGGCGGAAGCAATCAGCCCCAGCATTTT
-	14	TRBD1	TRBJ1-1	TRBV18	CASSPETGGTEAFF	TGTGCCAGCTCACCAGAAACAGGGGGCACTGAAGCTTTCTTT
-	16	-	TRBJ1-3	TRBV25-1	CASSNPDGVSGNTIYF	TGTGCCAGCAGCAACCCGGACGGCGTCTCTGGAAACACCATATATTTT
once	15	TRBD1	TRBJ1-1	TRBV4-2	CASSQAQGENTEAFF	TGTGCCAGCAGCCAGGCACAGGGGGAAAACACTGAAGCTTTCTTT
-	14	-	TRBJ2-7	TRBV19	CASSMPGGGYEQYF	TGTGCCAGTAGTATGCCCGGGGGCGGCTACGAGCAGTACTTC
-	15	TRBD1	TRBJ1-1	TRBV9	CASSGGQGGNTEAFF	TGTGCCAGCAGCGGCGGACAGGGTGGGAACACTGAAGCTTTCTTT
-	18	TRBD1	TRBJ2-7	TRBV19	CASSMWDRNPKGPYEQYF	TGTGCCAGTAGTATGTGGGACAGAAACCCTAAGGGACCCTACGAGCAGTACTTC
-	13	TRBD1	TRBJ2-7	TRBV13	CASSPGGNYEQYF	TGTGCCAGCAGCCCAGGGGGAAACTACGAGCAGTACTTC
-	13	-	TRBJ2-7	TRBV9	CASSVDSSSEQYF	TGTGCCAGCAGCGTAGATAGTAGCTCGGAGCAGTACTTC
-	13	-	TRBJ2-7	TRBV4-2	CASSQLVGYEQYF	TGTGCCAGCAGCCAACTGGTAGGCTACGAGCAGTACTTC
-	14	-	TRBJ1-5	TRBV30	CAWTPGVGNQPQHF	TGTGCCTGGACCCCGGGAGTTGGCAATCAGCCCCAGCATTTT
-	15	-	TRBJ1-1	TRBV4-3	CASSQESQGSTEAFF	TGCGCCAGCAGCCAAGAAAGTCAGGGGAGCACTGAAGCTTTCTTT